The 25 T cell receptor beta chains given below trace back to one sample, sequenced in a study of cytomegalovirus exposure and HLA in healthy donors. 60 Vbeta and 13 Jbeta primers were used in PCR. The repertoire was sequenced with immunoSEQ multiplex PCR; TCRdb's copy has only in-frame clones and lacks some. The table records 100,000 or so clones, 69% of them present only once. Input material: PBMCs. Every receptor here comes from a man younger than 40 in good health and CMV-seronegative.

With regard to this clone: One end of the junction does not line up with germline, which may come from a read error. The genes are TRBV7-9 and TRBJ2-5, with D maybe TRBD1 (5 bases). This CDR3 has 14 amino acids. Per the germline V gene, CDR1 is SEHNR and CDR2 is FQNEAQ (reference sequence). In DNA form, the CDR3 reads TGTTCCAGCAGCGACAGAAGCAGGCAAGAGACCCAGTACTTC. Translation: CSSSDRSRQETQYF. The full variable domain, its missing parts supplied by reference TRBV7-9 and TRBJ2-5, is DTGVSQNPRHKITKRGQNVTFRCDPISEHNRLYWYRQTLGQGPEFLTYFQNEAQLEKSRLLSDRFSAERPKGSFSTLEIQRTEQGDSAMYLCSSSDRSRQETQYFGPGTRLLVL.

This clone has just one count. The rearrangement uses TRBV7-8 and TRBJ2-5; D remains ambiguous. Germline V lookup: CDR1 SGHVS, CDR2 FQNEAQ. Trimming took off 5 bases at V and 7 bases at J, with 11 bases between the two ends. The CDR3 extends over 12 amino acids. CDR3 region: CASSPHLGTQYF. The CDR3 DNA reads TGTGCCAGCAGCCCTCACCTCGGGACCCAGTACTTC.

This clone has more than one count but fewer than ten. The chain is built from TRBV28 and TRBJ2-7; 10 nucleotides agree with TRBD2. Germline V gene lookup returns CDR1 MDHEN and CDR2 SYDVKM. The CDR3 is 17 amino acids. Trimming at V came to 4 bases and at J to 4 bases, leaving 13 bases not matched to a gene. The CDR3 nucleotides read TGTGCCAGCAGTTCTACCCTCCGGACTAGCGGAGAATACGAGCAGTACTTC. This encodes CASSSTLRTSGEYEQYF.

Points on this clone: One end of the junction varies from germline; a read error may be responsible. The chain uses TRBV7-9 and TRBJ1-2; TRBD1 agrees at 7 bases. CDR1 and CDR2 from the germline V gene are SEHNR and FQNEAQ (reference sequence). The CDR3 has 16 amino acids. CDR3 in amino acids: CSSSLAPHRGNYGYTF. CDR3 DNA: TGTTCCAGCAGCTTAGCGCCCCACAGGGGTAACTATGGCTACACCTTC.

The table lists this clone with a count of one. This chain uses TRBV6-5 with TRBJ2-1; D is ambiguous. CDR3 size: 14 residues. The V and J ends lost 5 bases and 4 bases respectively, with 12 bases between them. Germline V gives CDR1 MNHEY, CDR2 SVGAGI. Here the CDR3 DNA reads TGTGCCAGCAGTGTAGAGACTGGTTACAATGAGCAGTTCTTC. Residues: CASSVETGYNEQFF.

The genes are TRBV2 and TRBJ2-1, with D uncertain. The germline V gene has CDR1 SNHLY and CDR2 FYNNEI. The CDR3 loop spans 13 amino acids. Trimming pared 7 bases from V and 1 base from J, leaving 8 bases between. This CDR3 reads CASTRTSYNEQFF. CDR3 in DNA: TGTGCCAGCACTCGAACTTCCTACAATGAGCAGTTCTTC.

The chain links TRBV28 to TRBJ1-2; D is uncertain. Germline-derived CDR1 and CDR2 are MDHEN and SYDVKM. Trimming removed 4 bases at V and 6 bases at J, with 9 bases between. This CDR3 has 12 residues. CDR3 bases: TGTGCCAGCAGTTACAGTACCCATGGCTACACCTTC. Protein sequence: CASSYSTHGYTF.

V and J are TRBV15 and TRBJ2-7, with TRBD1 matching over 7 bases. After removal of 4 bases from V and 0 bases from J, the junction contained 6 bases not matched to a gene. The CDR3 is 15 residues long. From germline, CDR1 is LNHNV and CDR2 YYDKDF (reference sequence). In DNA, the CDR3 is TGTGCCACCAGCAAGAACAGGGGCAGCTCCTACGAGCAGTACTTC. It yields the protein CATSKNRGSSYEQYF.

This clone is a singleton in its sample. The chain is built from TRBV7-9 and TRBJ1-2; D is possibly TRBD1 (6 bases). Trimming took off 5 bases at V and 7 bases at J, with 17 bases between the two ends. The CDR3 is made up of 14 amino acids. Germline lookup yields CDR1 SEHNR and CDR2 FQNEAQ (reference sequence). CDR3 amino acids: CASSVHAEDSGYTF. For the CDR3, the DNA is TGTGCCAGCAGCGTACACGCCGAGGACAGTGGCTACACCTTC.

This clone occurred once. The chain is built from TRBV19 and TRBJ1-5; D remains ambiguous. The germline V gene has CDR1 LNHDA and CDR2 SQIVND (reference sequence). V was trimmed by 3 bases and J by 2 bases, leaving 14 bases between them. The CDR3 length is 16 residues. The CDR3 loop is CASSIGFLRGNQPQHF. The CDR3 DNA reads TGTGCCAGTAGTATCGGTTTCTTGCGGGGCAATCAGCCCCAGCATTTT.

CDR3 bases: TGCGCCAGCAGTCAATCGTTCACCCGGGGGGCGTATGGTGAAGCTTTCTTT. Translating gives CASSQSFTRGAYGEAFF. This chain uses TRBV23-1 with TRBJ1-1; TRBD1 is a possible D gene (6 bases). Being an ORF, TRBV23-1 has a function that is uncertain. There are 17 residues in the CDR3. V was cut by 0 bases and J by 7 bases, with 21 bases left in between.

V usage is TRBV27 and J usage is TRBJ1-5; D is undetermined. The V end lost 1 base, the J end lost 3 bases, and 7 bases lay between the germline ends. CDR3 length: 14 amino acids. Per germline, CDR1 MNHEY and CDR2 SMNVEV (reference sequence). The CDR3: CASSLWPFNQPQHF. The CDR3 nucleotides read TGTGCCAGCAGTTTATGGCCCTTCAATCAGCCCCAGCATTTT.

This clone was detected only a few times. This chain joins TRBV4-3 and TRBJ1-1, with 7 bases aligning to TRBD1. Germline assignment: CDR1 LGHNA and CDR2 YSLEER. The CDR3 has 15 amino acids. V shed 3 bases, J shed 5 bases, and the junction held 9 bases outside the gene matches. Here the CDR3 reads CASSHEQGFLTEAFF. The CDR3 bases are TGCGCCAGCAGCCACGAACAGGGGTTTCTAACTGAAGCTTTCTTT.

The chain recombines TRBV29-1 with TRBJ1-1; 12 nucleotides line up with TRBD1. The germline CDR1 and CDR2 sequences are SQVTM and ANQGSEA. There are 16 residues in the CDR3. V was pared by 5 bases and J by 5 bases, with 12 bases of the junction left unmatched. The CDR3 sequence is CSVPILGQGARTEAFF. The DNA for the CDR3 is TGCAGCGTTCCCATATTGGGACAGGGGGCGAGAACTGAAGCTTTCTTT.

J is TRBJ1-1 and V is TRBV4-3; 9 bases line up with TRBD1. This CDR3 region has 13 residues. J gave up 10 bases and V 3 bases, and 6 bases lay outside the gene matches. Germline loops: CDR1 LGHNA, CDR2 YSLEER. In nucleotides, the CDR3 is TGCGCCAGCAGCCAGAAACAGGGGGCAGGAGCTTTCTTT. It yields the protein CASSQKQGAGAFF.

The chain recombines TRBV5-1 with TRBJ2-2; D is unresolved. V was trimmed by 0 bases and J by 2 bases, leaving 5 bases between them. Germline assignment: CDR1 SGHRS and CDR2 YFSETQ. The CDR3 sequence is 14 residues long. The CDR3 DNA reads as TGCGCCAGCAGCTTGGGTCTAAACACCGGGGAGCTGTTTTTT. It specifies CASSLGLNTGELFF.

The chain has TRBV4-1 and TRBJ1-2; D gene ambiguous. Trimming shortened V by 0 bases and J by 3 bases, and 14 bases separated the two germline ends. The CDR3 has 16 residues. The germline V gene encodes CDR1 MGHRA and CDR2 YSYEKL. The CDR3, as DNA: TGCGCCAGCAGCCAAGATTCTTCGGGTATTGACTATGGCTACACCTTC. It translates to CASSQDSSGIDYGYTF.

V is TRBV11-3 and J is TRBJ2-1, with TRBD2 matching 13 bases. Germline values: CDR1 SGHNT, CDR2 YENEEA. V lost 3 bases to trimming and J lost 8 bases; unmatched junction nucleotides: 13. CDR3 length: 18 amino acids. As DNA, the CDR3 is TGTGCCAGCAGCTTGGGTACTAGCGGGAGGGCCGCCGTCGATGAGCAGTTCTTC. As protein: CASSLGTSGRAAVDEQFF.

This clone has just a few counts. The chain combines TRBV7-8 with TRBJ1-2, with 7 bases lining up with TRBD1. The CDR3 has 14 amino acids. Germline lookup yields CDR1 SGHVS and CDR2 FQNEAQ. J lost 4 bases, V lost 6 bases, and 8 bases had no gene match. As DNA, the CDR3 is TGTGCCAGCAGTCGCCGGGACAGAGGCTATGGCTACACCTTC. Amino acid sequence: CASSRRDRGYGYTF.

V is TRBV19 and J is TRBJ2-1, with TRBD2 matching 15 bases. The CDR3 loop spans 17 amino acids. Unmatched junction bases numbered 10, after V lost 5 bases and J lost 8 bases. Germline assignment: CDR1 LNHDA and CDR2 SQIVND (reference sequence). CDR3 in amino acids: CASSLQGLAGGRDEQFF. The CDR3 nucleotides are TGTGCCAGTAGTCTCCAGGGACTAGCGGGAGGTCGGGATGAGCAGTTCTTC.

The chain recombines TRBV15 with TRBJ1-4; TRBD1 might be the D (5 bases). This CDR3 spans 15 amino acids. The germline gives CDR1 LNHNV, CDR2 YYDKDF (reference sequence). V was shortened by 2 bases and J by 6 bases, with 13 bases between the two germline ends. The CDR3 nucleotides are TGTGCCACCAGCAGACCGCAGGGAGGGTATGAAAAACTGTTTTTT. Residues: CATSRPQGGYEKLFF.

There are a few counts of this clone. This sequence joins TRBV6-6 and TRBJ1-4; 7 bases align to TRBD1. From germline, CDR1 is MNHNY and CDR2 SVGAGI (reference sequence). This CDR3 region has 14 residues. The ends lost 5 bases at V and 6 bases at J; junction bases unmatched: 6. Written as DNA, the CDR3 is TGTGCCAGCAGTGACGCAGGGGGAGATGAAAAACTGTTTTTT. This sequence encodes CASSDAGGDEKLFF.

The chain combines TRBV7-2 with TRBJ2-1, with D tentatively TRBD1 (6 bases). Germline loops: CDR1 SGHTA, CDR2 FQGNSA. V lost 0 bases and J 12 bases, leaving 12 bases between the germline ends. This CDR3 is built from 13 residues. The chain's CDR3 is CASSLAAEGGQFF. The CDR3 DNA is TGTGCCAGCAGCTTAGCGGCGGAAGGGGGGCAGTTCTTC.

The J gene is TRBJ1-3, the V gene TRBV13, with no clear D. This CDR3 is 14 amino acids long. Germline-derived CDR1 and CDR2 are PRHDT and FYEKMQ (reference sequence). With 4 bases removed from V and 0 bases from J, the gap between germline ends came to 7 bases. The CDR3 DNA reads TGTGCCAGCAGCTCGTACAACTCTGGAAACACCATATATTTT. This gives the protein CASSSYNSGNTIYF.

The chain links TRBV5-1 to TRBJ1-4, with TRBD1 matching 7 bases. The CDR3 runs to 15 residues. Germline trimming cut 7 bases from V and 3 bases from J; bases unmatched to any gene: 9. CDR1 SGHRS and CDR2 YFSETQ come from the germline V gene. For the CDR3, the DNA is TGCGCCAGCGCTTCCGGCGGGACAGCTAATGAAAAACTGTTTTTT. It specifies CASASGGTANEKLFF.